The clone carrying this T cell receptor beta chain was picked up one time. Its antigen is currently unknown. This sample was included in a study of CD8 T cells in ankylosing spondylitis. This CDR3 is 14 amino acids long. Trimming pared 3 bases from V and 8 bases from J, leaving 11 bases between. From germline, CDR1 is SGHTA and CDR2 FQGNSA. General study results and limits: Characteristic of ankylosing spondylitis blood, it appeared, was a TCR beta motif comprising about eight highly homologous variants.

TCRdb reanalysed the 5' RACE reads using MiXCR and keeps one entry per CDR3 protein. The table includes around 450,000 distinct CDR3 sequences, approximately 26% detected once. The V and J genes are TRBV7-2 and TRBJ1-6; TRBD1 is a possible D gene (5 bases). The receptor's source is a male donor with ankylosing spondylitis. Input material: blood, either unsorted or a sorted T cell fraction (not recorded which). CDR3 nucleotide sequence: TGTGCCAGCAGCTTCCCTTGGGGCGATTCACCCCTCCACTTT. This encodes CASSFPWGDSPLHF.